This T cell receptor beta chain appears in the sequencing data of a study of cytomegalovirus exposure and HLA in healthy donors. Background on the study: A later analysis reported the 100 to 150 validation repertoires used the same platform as the approximately 670 first-cohort repertoires. Points from the study as a whole: Overall, 164 TCR beta chains were annotated as cytomegalovirus-associated.

Repertoires were generated with immunoSEQ multiplex PCR, while TCRdb's copy carries only in-frame clones and drops some. In the table there are over 70,000 clones, 94% of which are singletons. As to this clone: Its specificity is unknown.

Germline CDR1 is WNHNN and CDR2 is SYGVQD (reference sequence). The CDR3 has 16 amino acids. Between the trimmed V and J ends, which lost 0 bases and 0 bases, there was a span of 12 bases. The TCR originated in a woman aged 18-35 years in good health and CMV-seronegative. The sequencing sample was made of PBMCs. The gene calls are TRBV10-1 and TRBJ2-7, with D tentatively TRBD1 (5 bases). The CDR3 nucleotides read TGCGCCAGCAGTGAGTCAGCAGGGCTAAGCTCCTACGAGCAGTACTTC. This encodes CASSESAGLSSYEQYF.